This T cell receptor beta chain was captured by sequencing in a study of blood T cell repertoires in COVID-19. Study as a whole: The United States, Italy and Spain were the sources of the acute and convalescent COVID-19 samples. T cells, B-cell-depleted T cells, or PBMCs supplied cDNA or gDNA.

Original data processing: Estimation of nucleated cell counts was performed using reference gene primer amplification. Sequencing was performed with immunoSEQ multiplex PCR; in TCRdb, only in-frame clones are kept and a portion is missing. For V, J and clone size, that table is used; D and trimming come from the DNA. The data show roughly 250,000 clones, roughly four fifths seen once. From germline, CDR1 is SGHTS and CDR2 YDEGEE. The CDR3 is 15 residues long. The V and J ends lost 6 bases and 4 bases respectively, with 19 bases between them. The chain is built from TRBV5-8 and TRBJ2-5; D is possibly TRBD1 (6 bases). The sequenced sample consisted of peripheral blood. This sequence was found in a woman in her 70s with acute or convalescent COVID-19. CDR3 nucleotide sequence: TGTGCCAGCAACCCGCTAGACAGGTTTGGAGAGACCCAGTACTTC. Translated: CASNPLDRFGETQYF.